This T cell receptor (beta chain) was captured in a study of regulatory T cells in long-lasting Graves disease. This clonotype was observed at least ten times. Antigen unknown. The germline gene is not matched at one end of the junction; a read error may be the cause. Study-wide results and caveats: Persistent Graves' patients possessed reduced TCR diversity relative to recently diagnosed ones. Favored usage of TRBV28, TRBJ1-2 and TRBJ2-5 was recorded in persistent disease.

The CDR3 runs 15 residues. The germline V gene encodes CDR1 MNHEY and CDR2 SVGEGT. Arm-PCR of CDR3 regions and iRepertoire HTBI primers were the basis on which TCR beta libraries were built. The authors' processing: Identification across samples found some 60 TRBV and about 13 TRBJ segments. TCRdb used MiXCR to reprocess the multiplex PCR reads, holding one entry per CDR3 protein. The V and J calls reflect TCRdb's pipeline rather than the authors' work. The sample yields around 460,000 distinct CDR3 sequences, 20% to 25% seen once. Time point described: persistent/refractory GD, antithyroid drugs over 5 years with positive TRAb. Isolated PBMC RNA provided the starting material for the TCR library. Diagnoses of Graves' disease were made by American Thyroid Association guidelines.

The sequence came from a female donor with Graves disease. This chain uses TRBV6-2 or TRBV6-3 with TRBJ2-5; D is uncertain. The sequenced sample was peripheral blood mononuclear cells (PBMCs), obtained when the disease was refractory, from a patient treated with antithyroid drugs. CDR3 amino acids: CASSHSSQVQETQYF. The CDR3 DNA is TGTGCCAGCAGTCACTCCTCCCAGGTGCAAGAGACCCAGTACTTC.